Presented here are 17 T cell receptor beta chains from one specimen sequenced in a study of blood T cell repertoires in COVID-19. TCRdb keeps only in-frame clones here, not all; method: immunoSEQ multiplex PCR. The table has some 290,000 clones, more than 85% seen once. The sample was peripheral blood. These receptors all come from a young man with active or convalescent COVID-19.

The chain is built from TRBV28 and TRBJ2-2; D is unresolved. Deletions cut 1 base from V and 6 bases from J, with 9 bases between. Germline V gene sequence: CDR1 MDHEN, CDR2 SYDVKM. CDR3 length equals 14 residues. The CDR3 DNA reads as TGTGCCAGCAGTTTATCGGGTTCGGCCGGGGAGCTGTTTTTT. Amino acids: CASSLSGSAGELFF.

The chain combines TRBV5-4 with TRBJ1-2; 7 bases line up with TRBD1. Trimming at V came to 3 bases and at J to 3 bases, leaving 5 bases not matched to a gene. Germline values: CDR1 SGHNT, CDR2 YYREEE (reference sequence). The CDR3 is 14 residues long. This CDR3 reads CASSSTGSDYGYTF. CDR3 bases: TGTGCCAGCAGCTCGACAGGGAGTGACTATGGCTACACCTTC.

The rearrangement uses TRBV29-1 and TRBJ2-1; 8 nucleotides agree with TRBD2. Germline V gene sequence: CDR1 SQVTM, CDR2 ANQGSEA. This CDR3 comprises 13 residues. The ends lost 6 bases at V and 2 bases at J; junction bases unmatched: 3. For the CDR3, the DNA is TGCAGCGTCTTAGCGGGACCCTACAATGAGCAGTTCTTC. Translated: CSVLAGPYNEQFF.

This clone was seen only once. V usage is TRBV12-3 or TRBV12-4 and J usage is TRBJ1-1, with D possibly matching TRBD1 (6 bases). This CDR3 comprises 13 residues. V was pared by 5 bases and J by 11 bases, with 18 bases between. CDR3 sequence (DNA): TGTGCCAGCAGTCCGACAGGCTCGGGGGGGGCTTTCTTT. Translation gives CASSPTGSGGAFF.

The chain combines TRBV12-3 or TRBV12-4 with TRBJ1-1; the match to TRBD1 covers 9 bases. Trimming removed 1 base from V and 12 bases from J; junction bases left unmatched: 3. The CDR3 is made up of 12 amino acids. The DNA for the CDR3 is TGTGCCAGCAGTTTAGGGACAGGGGACCCTTTCTTT. Translated: CASSLGTGDPFF.

This CDR3 is CASSSGGPGEQYF. The DNA for the CDR3 is TGTGCCAGCAGTTCCGGAGGGCCGGGGGAGCAGTACTTC. The V call is TRBV28, the J call TRBJ2-7; weak D call: TRBD2 (6 bases). CDR3 length: 13 amino acids. V shed 4 bases and J shed 7 bases, with 14 bases lying between them. From germline, CDR1 is MDHEN and CDR2 SYDVKM.

V gene TRBV7-2 combines with J gene TRBJ1-4; D is ambiguous. Trimming removed 2 bases at V and 8 bases at J, with 15 bases between. This CDR3 spans 15 amino acids. Germline-derived CDR1 and CDR2 are SGHTA and FQGNSA. The CDR3 is CASSLSSGAREKLFF. CDR3 sequence (DNA): TGTGCCAGCAGCTTATCGTCCGGCGCCAGGGAAAAACTGTTTTTT.

This clone came up once. The CDR3 region is CASSGQGTYGYTF. Written as DNA, the CDR3 is TGCGCCAGCAGTGGACAGGGAACCTATGGCTACACCTTC. The V call is TRBV10-1, the J call TRBJ1-2; 7 positions match TRBD1. V shed 4 bases, J shed 4 bases, and the junction held 3 bases outside the gene matches. The CDR3 length is 13 residues. Germline CDR1 and CDR2: WNHNN and SYGVQD (reference sequence).

The V gene is TRBV28, the J gene TRBJ2-1; weak D call: TRBD1 (5 bases). The CDR3 contains 13 residues. Trimming pared 4 bases from V and 8 bases from J, leaving 12 bases between. The germline gives CDR1 MDHEN, CDR2 SYDVKM. CDR3 protein: CASSSQDRDEQFF. DNA of the CDR3: TGTGCCAGCAGTTCACAGGATCGGGATGAGCAGTTCTTC.

The chain links TRBV11-2 to TRBJ2-1; 7 nucleotides line up with TRBD2. The CDR3 runs to 18 residues. Trimming cost V 1 base and J 1 base; bases outside gene matches: 10. The germline gives CDR1 SGHAT, CDR2 FQNNGV. CDR3 protein: CASSLGAGDSKSYNEQFF. CDR3 bases: TGTGCCAGCAGCTTAGGGGCGGGGGACTCTAAATCCTACAATGAGCAGTTCTTC.

The genes are TRBV5-4 and TRBJ2-3, with TRBD1 matching 9 bases. The ends lost 4 bases at V and 1 base at J; junction bases unmatched: 10. CDR1 is SGHNT, CDR2 YYREEE, per germline (reference sequence). The CDR3 totals 17 residues. The CDR3 coding sequence is TGTGCCAGCAGCACCCCCTATCGACAGGGGGGCACAGATACGCAGTATTTT. It translates to CASSTPYRQGGTDTQYF. Using reference TRBV5-4 and TRBJ2-3 for the parts outside the CDR3, the full variable domain is ETGVTQSPTHLIKTRGQQVTLRCSSQSGHNTVSWYQQALGQGPQFIFQYYREEENGRGNFPPRFSGLQFPNYSSELNVNALELDDSALYLCASSTPYRQGGTDTQYFGPGTRLTVL.

This chain links TRBV3-1 (or the pseudogene TRBV3-2) with TRBJ2-5; possible D gene TRBD1, 5 bases. Germline lookup yields CDR1 LGHDT and CDR2 YNNKEL (reference sequence). Trimming stripped 1 base from V and 0 bases from J, with 6 bases between. This CDR3 is built from 14 residues. As DNA, the CDR3 is TGTGCCAGCAGCCAAGGGACATACCAAGAGACCCAGTACTTC. Its protein product is CASSQGTYQETQYF.

The rearrangement joins TRBV4-2 to TRBJ2-7; D may be TRBD1 (6 bases). This CDR3 contains 15 residues. The germline V and J ends were trimmed by 0 bases and 7 bases, with 16 bases remaining between them. CDR1 LGHNA and CDR2 YNFKEQ come from the germline V gene. The CDR3 loop reads CASSQEVGGSNEQYF. In DNA form, the CDR3 reads TGTGCCAGCAGCCAAGAAGTAGGGGGATCGAATGAGCAGTACTTC.

This clone has just one count. V and J are TRBV25-1 and TRBJ2-7, with D uncertain. CDR3 length: 10 residues. V was pared by 9 bases and J by 3 bases, with 6 bases between. Per the germline V gene, CDR1 is MGHDK and CDR2 is SYGVNS. The CDR3 region is CASSHYEQYF. As DNA, the CDR3 is TGTGCCAGTTCCCACTACGAGCAGTACTTC.

This clone was detected only a few times. This chain uses TRBV4-3 with TRBJ2-7; 11 positions agree with TRBD1. Per the germline V gene, CDR1 is LGHNA and CDR2 is YSLEER. Trimming took 3 bases from V and 3 from J; bases not matched to a gene: 4. The CDR3 sequence is 15 residues long. As DNA, the CDR3 is TGCGCCAGCAGCCATTCCGGGACAGGGGGCTACGAGCAGTACTTC. Protein product: CASSHSGTGGYEQYF.

The gene calls are TRBV16 and TRBJ1-5; D not certain. V lost 5 bases, J lost 11 bases, and 19 bases lay in between. In germline, CDR1 is KGHSY, CDR2 FQNENV. This CDR3 is 14 amino acids long. The CDR3 bases are TGTGCCAGCAGCTCGCTGAATCGAGTAGAGGCCCAGCATTTT. As protein: CASSSLNRVEAQHF. Full variable domain (remainder filled in from reference TRBV16 and TRBJ1-5): GEEVAQTPKHLVRGEGQKAKLYCAPIKGHSYVFWYQQVLKNEFKFLISFQNENVFDETGMPKERFSAKCLPNSPCSLEIQATKLEDSAVYFCASSSLNRVEAQHFGDGTRLSIL.

The chain has TRBV7-2 and TRBJ1-2, with a tentative D call TRBD1 (6 bases). The CDR3 contains 14 residues. CDR1 and CDR2 (germline): SGHTA, FQGNSA. Trimming pared 2 bases from V and 3 bases from J, leaving 10 bases between. The CDR3 protein is CASSLKSGDYGYTF. The CDR3 DNA sequence: TGTGCCAGCAGCTTAAAATCAGGGGACTATGGCTACACCTTC.